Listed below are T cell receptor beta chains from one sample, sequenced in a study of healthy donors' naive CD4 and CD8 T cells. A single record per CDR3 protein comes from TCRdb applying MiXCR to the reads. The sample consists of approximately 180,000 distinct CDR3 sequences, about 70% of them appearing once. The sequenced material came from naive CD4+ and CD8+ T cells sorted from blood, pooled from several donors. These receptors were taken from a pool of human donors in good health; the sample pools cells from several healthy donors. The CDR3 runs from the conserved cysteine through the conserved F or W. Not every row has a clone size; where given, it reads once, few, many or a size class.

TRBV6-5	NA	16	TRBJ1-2	CASSTGTGVWAYGYTF
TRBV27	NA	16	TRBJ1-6	CASSGLAGTANSPLHF
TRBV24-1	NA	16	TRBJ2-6	CATSDHRLSGANVLTF
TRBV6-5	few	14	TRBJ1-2	CASSYSRGGIGYTF
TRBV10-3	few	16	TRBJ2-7	CASSYSVAVPSYEQYF
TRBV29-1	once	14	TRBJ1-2	CSVDRAEASYGYTF
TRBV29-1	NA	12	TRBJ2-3	CSVERRGDTQYF
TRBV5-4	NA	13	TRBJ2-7	CASSPGRGYEQYF
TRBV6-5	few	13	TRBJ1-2	CASGDRAHYGYTF
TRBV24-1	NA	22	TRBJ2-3	CATSDLLWERQMAGPCSDTQYF
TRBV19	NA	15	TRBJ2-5	CASSIGAGRQETQYF
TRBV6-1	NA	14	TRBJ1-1	CASSDQGFHTEAFF
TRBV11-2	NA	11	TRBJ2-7	CASSSTHEQYF
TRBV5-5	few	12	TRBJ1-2	CASSLTSYGYTF
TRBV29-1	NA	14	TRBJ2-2	CSVDPTGTTGELFF
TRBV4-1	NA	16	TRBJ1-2	CASSQLLDRASDGYTF
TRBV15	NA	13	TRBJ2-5	CATSRDWGETQYF
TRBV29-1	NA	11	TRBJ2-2	CSGQNTGELFF
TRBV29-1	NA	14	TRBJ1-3	CSVGDGRLGNTIYF
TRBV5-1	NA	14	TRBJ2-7	CASSLRSGAPEQYF
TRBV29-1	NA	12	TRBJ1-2	CSVGSGNYGYTF
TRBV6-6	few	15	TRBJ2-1	CASSYSISGLNEQFF
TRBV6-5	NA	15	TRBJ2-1	CASSSGTNAYNEQFF
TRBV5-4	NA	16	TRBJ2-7	CASSLGPGLAAYEQYF
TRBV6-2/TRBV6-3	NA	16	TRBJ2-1	CASSPLRDTLYNEQFF
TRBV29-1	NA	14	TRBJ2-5	CSVLNTDGGLAQYF
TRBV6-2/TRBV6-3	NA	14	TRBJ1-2	CASSYNQGSYGYTF
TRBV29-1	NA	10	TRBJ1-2	CSASNGGYTF
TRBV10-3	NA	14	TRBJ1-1	CAISEMARNTEAFF
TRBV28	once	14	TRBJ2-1	CASTRQGISGEQFF
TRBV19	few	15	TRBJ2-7	CASSTTGSRGYEQYF
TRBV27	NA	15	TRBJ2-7	CASSYRLAGVFEQYF
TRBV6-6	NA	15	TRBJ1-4	CASSVTANSGEKLFF
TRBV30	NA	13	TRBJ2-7	CACAGTSGSEQYF
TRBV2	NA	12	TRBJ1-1	CASIYTGTEAFF
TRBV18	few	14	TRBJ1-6	CASSPTGVDSPLHF
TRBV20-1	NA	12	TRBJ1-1	CSASPGRTEAFF
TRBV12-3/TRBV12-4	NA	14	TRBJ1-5	CASSWGQDNQPQHF